This paragraph reports one T cell receptor beta chain. Its antigen is still unknown. The data stem from a study of blood T cells in healthy people across ages. Overall study findings and caveats: Long-lived and aged donors differed, with more naive CD4+ cells and higher diversity in the long-lived.

This CDR3 is built from 14 residues. The germline V gene encodes CDR1 SGHVS and CDR2 FNYEAQ. V was trimmed by 2 bases and J by 7 bases, leaving 12 bases between them. Primers used in a second PCR of about 7 to 12 cycles were a sample-barcoded 5' primer and a J-beta primer mix. Every single cDNA molecule received a tag from a template-switch adaptor with 12 random nucleotides. TCRdb redid the calling of the 5' RACE reads with MiXCR, one entry per CDR3 protein. Among approximately 1,700,000 distinct CDR3 sequences, about two fifths were seen once, and the ten largest hold 23%. This chain uses TRBV7-6 with TRBJ2-1, with D possibly matching TRBD2 (7 bases). The sample comprised blood. This TCR came from a human donor in good health. This CDR3 reads CASSLLGGANEQFF. CDR3 coding DNA: TGTGCCAGCAGCTTATTGGGGGGGGCAAATGAGCAGTTCTTC. The full variable domain, completed using reference TRBV7-6 and TRBJ2-1, is GAGVSQSPRYKVTKRGQDVALRCDPISGHVSLYWYRQALGQGPEFLTYFNYEAQQDKSGLPNDRFSAERPEGSISTLTIQRTEQRDSAMYRCASSLLGGANEQFFGPGTRLTVL.